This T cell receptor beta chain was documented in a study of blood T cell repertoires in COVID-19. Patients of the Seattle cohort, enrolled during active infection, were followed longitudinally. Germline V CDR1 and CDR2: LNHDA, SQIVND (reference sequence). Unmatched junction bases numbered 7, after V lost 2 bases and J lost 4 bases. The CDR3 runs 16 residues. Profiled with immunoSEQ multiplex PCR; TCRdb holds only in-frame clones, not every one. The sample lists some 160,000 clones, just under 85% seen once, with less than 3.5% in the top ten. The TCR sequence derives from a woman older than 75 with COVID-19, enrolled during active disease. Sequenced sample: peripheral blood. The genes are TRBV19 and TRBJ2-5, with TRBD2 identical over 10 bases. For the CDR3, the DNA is TGTGCCAGTAGTATAACCCGGACTAGCGGTAGAGAGACCCAGTACTTC. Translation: CASSITRTSGRETQYF.